Listed here are 26 T cell receptor beta chains from one sample, sequenced in a study of identical twins. Using its own MiXCR run on the 5' RACE reads, TCRdb lists one record per CDR3 protein. The sample holds 700,000 to 950,000 distinct CDR3 sequences, more than 9% seen once. These data also featured in a second study, about yellow fever vaccine responses in identical twins.

Input material: PBMCs. The receptors here all came from a woman between 18 and 29 years old in good health.

This clonotype was seen a handful of times. This chain uses TRBV20-1 with TRBJ1-5; the D gene is possibly TRBD1 (6 bases). Germline lookup yields CDR1 DFQATT and CDR2 SNEGSKA (reference sequence). The V gene lost 6 bases and the J gene lost 4 bases, with 19 bases spanning the gap. CDR3 length: 15 amino acids. The CDR3 is CSAGLGGRENQPQHF. Written as DNA, the CDR3 is TGCAGTGCAGGCTTGGGGGGGCGCGAAAATCAGCCCCAGCATTTT.

This clonotype appeared a few times. The chain employs TRBV5-1 and TRBJ1-1, with 8 bases lining up with TRBD1. The CDR3 spans 17 residues. In germline, CDR1 is SGHRS, CDR2 YFSETQ. V lost 3 bases and J lost 2; bases outside the gene matches: 12. CDR3 residues: CASSSHLYRGDNTEAFF. In DNA, the CDR3 is TGCGCCAGCAGCTCGCATTTGTACAGGGGGGACAACACTGAAGCTTTCTTT. Complete variable domain (other parts from reference TRBV5-1 and TRBJ1-1): KAGVTQTPRYLIKTRGQQVTLSCSPISGHRSVSWYQQTPGQGLQFLFEYFSETQRNKGNFPGRFSGRQFSNSRSEMNVSTLELGDSALYLCASSSHLYRGDNTEAFFGQGTRLTVV.

There are a few counts of this clonotype. V and J are TRBV12-3 or TRBV12-4 and TRBJ2-5; D is unresolved. Trimming took off 5 bases at V and 5 bases at J, with 15 bases between the two ends. CDR3 length: 14 amino acids. The CDR3 coding sequence is TGTGCCAGCAGTCTGAGACCGCAGGTGGAGACCCAGTACTTC. Protein sequence: CASSLRPQVETQYF.

V is TRBV4-2 and J is TRBJ1-5, with TRBD1 identical over 8 bases. The CDR3 loop spans 16 amino acids. Trimming at V came to 0 bases and at J to 6 bases, leaving 7 bases not matched to a gene. Germline CDR1 reads LGHNA; CDR2 reads YNFKEQ. The CDR3 region is CASSQEAGGSRQPQHF. DNA for the CDR3: TGTGCCAGCAGCCAAGAGGCAGGGGGCTCTCGTCAGCCCCAGCATTTT.

Concerning this clonotype: One end of the junction fails to match germline, which may point to a read error. This chain connects TRBV6-1 to TRBJ1-2, with TRBD1 matching 12 bases. This CDR3 region has 15 residues. Germline CDR1 and CDR2: MNHNS and SASEGT. CDR3 in DNA: TGTGCCAGCAGCGAAGGGACAGGGGGCGCCGATGGCTACACCTTC. Translated, it gives CASSEGTGGADGYTF.

This clonotype was seen many times. This sequence joins TRBV10-3 and TRBJ2-5; D is undetermined. There are 13 residues in the CDR3. Germline CDR1 reads ENHRY; CDR2 reads SYGVKD. V shed 4 bases and J shed 4 bases, with 10 bases lying between them. The CDR3 spells CAISGGPGETQYF. CDR3 sequence (DNA): TGTGCCATCAGTGGAGGACCCGGAGAGACCCAGTACTTC.

V and J are TRBV4-1 and TRBJ2-1, with 14 bases fitting TRBD2. The germline V gene has CDR1 MGHRA and CDR2 YSYEKL. The CDR3 runs 18 residues. Trimming took 8 bases from V and 4 from J; bases not matched to a gene: 13. CDR3 sequence (DNA): TGCGCCAGCCTCAAAAACCCGGGACTAGCGGGAGATTACAATGAGCAGTTCTTC. This codes for CASLKNPGLAGDYNEQFF.

The genes are TRBV7-9 and TRBJ2-1; 7 nucleotides align to TRBD1. V lost 2 bases and J lost 2; bases outside the gene matches: 6. Germline V gene lookup returns CDR1 SEHNR and CDR2 FQNEAQ (reference sequence). There are 16 residues in the CDR3. The CDR3 sequence is CASSLSGQIAYNEQFF. In DNA form, the CDR3 reads TGTGCCAGCAGCTTATCGGGACAGATAGCCTACAATGAGCAGTTCTTC.

V usage is TRBV5-1 and J usage is TRBJ2-5; D ambiguous. Between the trimmed V and J ends, which lost 3 bases and 7 bases, there was a span of 16 bases. Germline CDR1 and CDR2: SGHRS and YFSETQ. The CDR3 covers 14 residues. This chain's CDR3 is CASSSEWDIGTQYF. The DNA of the CDR3 is TGCGCCAGCAGCTCAGAGTGGGATATCGGGACCCAGTACTTC.

The V and J genes are TRBV20-1 and TRBJ2-2, with a possible D match to TRBD2 (5 bases). The CDR3 sequence is 14 residues long. V lost 5 bases to trimming and J lost 6 bases, with 16 bases between them. CDR1 and CDR2 (germline): DFQATT, SNEGSKA (reference sequence). The CDR3 nucleotides are TGCAGTGCTTTTCTCCCCGGGGTTTCCGGGGAGCTGTTTTTT. Protein: CSAFLPGVSGELFF.

Only a few counts were recorded for this clonotype. V usage is TRBV7-6 and J usage is TRBJ2-2, with a weak D call TRBD2 (6 bases). This CDR3 comprises 13 residues. Germline-derived CDR1 and CDR2 are SGHVS and FNYEAQ. Trimming shortened V by 9 bases and J by 3 bases, and 11 bases separated the two germline ends. This chain's CDR3 is CASLGTYTGELFF. CDR3 in DNA: TGTGCCAGTCTGGGGACTTACACCGGGGAGCTGTTTTTT.

This clonotype was seen a few times. The rearrangement links TRBV20-1 to TRBJ2-3; a weak D match, TRBD2 (6 bases). Looked up from germline, CDR1 is DFQATT and CDR2 is SNEGSKA (reference sequence). Deletions cut 6 bases from V and 4 bases from J, with 11 bases between. This CDR3 spans 12 amino acids. The CDR3, as DNA: TGCAGTGCGGAGACTAGGTCAGATACGCAGTATTTT. This translates into CSAETRSDTQYF.

For the CDR3, the DNA is TGCGCCAGCAGCATCACGACAGGAATTAACACTGAAGCTTTCTTT. Encoded protein: CASSITTGINTEAFF. The rearrangement links TRBV5-1 to TRBJ1-1; perhaps TRBD1 as D (6 bases). From germline, CDR1 is SGHRS and CDR2 YFSETQ. This CDR3 is built from 15 residues. V lost 4 bases and J lost 2, with 15 bases in between.

The chain is built from TRBV5-1 and TRBJ2-7; TRBD2 agrees at 8 bases. The CDR3 has 14 amino acids. Germline V gene lookup returns CDR1 SGHRS and CDR2 YFSETQ. V trimming: 7 bases; J trimming: 9 bases; junction bases outside the gene matches: 15. The CDR3 nucleotides are TGCGCCAGCCCACGGCCGGGCGGGGGGAAAAGGCAGTACGTC. Its translation is CASPRPGGGKRQYV.

This sequence joins TRBV28 and TRBJ2-5; 10 nucleotides align to TRBD1. The germline V gene has CDR1 MDHEN and CDR2 SYDVKM. J was trimmed by 3 bases and V by 11 bases; bases with no gene match: 12. This CDR3 region has 15 residues. The CDR3 here is CAGPGMDRGEETQYF. In DNA, the CDR3 is TGTGCCGGCCCGGGAATGGACAGGGGGGAAGAGACCCAGTACTTC.

This clonotype was seen ten or more times. The chain recombines TRBV24-1 with TRBJ2-1; D is unresolved. Germline V gene sequence: CDR1 KGHDR, CDR2 SFDVKD. The CDR3 consists of 15 residues. The germline V and J ends were trimmed by 1 base and 0 bases, with 6 bases remaining between them. The CDR3 coding sequence is TGTGCCACCAGTGATTTCGGACCCTCCTACAATGAGCAGTTCTTC. Translation: CATSDFGPSYNEQFF.

The V gene is TRBV7-7, the J gene TRBJ2-1; 11 nucleotides agree with TRBD2. The germline V gene has CDR1 SSHAT and CDR2 FNYEAQ (reference sequence). The CDR3 runs 16 residues. The J segment lost 5 bases and the V segment lost 4 bases, leaving 7 bases of the junction unmatched. CDR3 DNA sequence: TGTGCCAGCAGCTCGGGGGGACTAGCGGTAGACAATGAGCAGTTCTTC. Protein product: CASSSGGLAVDNEQFF.

In this sample, this clonotype turned up many times. The chain has TRBV20-1 and TRBJ1-4; TRBD1 matches at 8 bases. The trim removed 1 base at V and 8 bases at J, leaving 6 bases unmatched. This CDR3 spans 14 amino acids. The germline gives CDR1 DFQATT, CDR2 SNEGSKA (reference sequence). The CDR3 DNA reads as TGCAGTGCTAGAGGATCTCGGACAGGGGAAAAACTGTTTTTT. Translating it yields CSARGSRTGEKLFF.

This chain connects TRBV5-5 to TRBJ2-5; 7 nucleotides agree with TRBD1. The CDR3 has 15 amino acids. Germline V gene sequence: CDR1 SGHKS, CDR2 YYEKEE (reference sequence). V lost 2 bases and J lost 1; bases outside the gene matches: 5. CDR3 sequence: CASSLSRDSQETQYF. The CDR3 region has the DNA TGTGCCAGCAGCTTAAGTCGGGACAGCCAAGAGACCCAGTACTTC. The full variable domain, in which reference TRBV5-5 and TRBJ2-5 provide the parts outside the CDR3, is DAGVTQSPTHLIKTRGQQVTLRCSPISGHKSVSWYQQVLGQGPQFIFQYYEKEERGRGNFPDRFSARQFPNYSSELNVNALLLGDSALYLCASSLSRDSQETQYFGPGTRLLVL.

This clonotype has more than one count but fewer than ten. The chain carries TRBV7-8 and TRBJ2-1, with D possibly being TRBD2 (6 bases). Per the germline V gene, CDR1 is SGHVS and CDR2 is FQNEAQ. This CDR3 spans 17 amino acids. V was shortened by 1 base and J by 0 bases, with 13 bases between the two germline ends. Here the CDR3 reads CASSLGVYGSSYNEQFF. The CDR3, as DNA: TGTGCCAGCAGCTTAGGGGTGTACGGGAGCTCCTACAATGAGCAGTTCTTC.

This clonotype has only a few counts. The J gene is TRBJ2-1, the V gene TRBV6-2 or TRBV6-3; possible D gene TRBD1, 6 bases. Germline V gene lookup returns CDR1 MNHEY and CDR2 SVGEGT. V lost 2 bases and J lost 0, with 14 bases in between. The CDR3 is 17 residues long. CDR3 nucleotide sequence: TGTGCCAGCAGTTACGTTCTTGGACAGAGCTCCTACAATGAGCAGTTCTTC. Its protein is CASSYVLGQSSYNEQFF.

The chain has TRBV12-3 or TRBV12-4 and TRBJ2-1; D is perhaps TRBD1 (7 bases). This CDR3 contains 16 residues. Trimming removed 6 bases at V and 0 bases at J, with 15 bases between. CDR3 DNA: TGTGCCAGCAGCGCGGGACAGAGAAGCTCCTACAATGAGCAGTTCTTC. It specifies CASSAGQRSSYNEQFF.

This clonotype was observed many times. This chain connects TRBV7-9 to TRBJ2-1; 10 bases agree with TRBD2. In germline, CDR1 is SEHNR, CDR2 FQNEAQ (reference sequence). The CDR3 spans 17 residues. V was pared by 1 base and J by 5 bases, with 8 bases of the junction left unmatched. CDR3 nucleotide sequence: TGTGCCAGCAGCTTAGGACTCGGGACTAGCGTAAACAATGAGCAGTTCTTC. It yields the protein CASSLGLGTSVNNEQFF. The full variable domain, its missing parts supplied by reference TRBV7-9 and TRBJ2-1, is DTGVSQNPRHKITKRGQNVTFRCDPISEHNRLYWYRQTLGQGPEFLTYFQNEAQLEKSRLLSDRFSAERPKGSFSTLEIQRTEQGDSAMYLCASSLGLGTSVNNEQFFGPGTRLTVL.

The table lists this clonotype with a few counts. The chain uses TRBV6-1 and TRBJ1-2; no reliable D call. Germline V lookup: CDR1 MNHNS, CDR2 SASEGT. Trimming shortened V by 0 bases and J by 4 bases, and 6 bases separated the two germline ends. The CDR3 runs 13 residues. The CDR3 DNA sequence: TGTGCCAGCAGTGAAGCCCAGATCTATGGCTACACCTTC. Its protein is CASSEAQIYGYTF.

This sequence joins TRBV20-1 and TRBJ2-3; 10 bases are a match to TRBD2. V was pared by 6 bases and J by 7 bases, with 7 bases of the junction left unmatched. This CDR3 spans 13 amino acids. CDR1 and CDR2 from the germline V gene are DFQATT and SNEGSKA (reference sequence). CDR3 in amino acids: CSALAGGTNTQYF. In DNA form, the CDR3 reads TGCAGTGCGTTAGCGGGGGGCACGAATACGCAGTATTTT.

The chain has TRBV20-1 and TRBJ2-7; 9 bases fit TRBD2. CDR1 DFQATT and CDR2 SNEGSKA come from the germline V gene (reference sequence). V lost 0 bases and J lost 3; bases outside the gene matches: 6. CDR3 length: 15 amino acids. CDR3 residues: CSAREALAGSYEQYF. CDR3 DNA: TGCAGTGCTAGAGAGGCCCTAGCGGGAAGCTACGAGCAGTACTTC.